This entry lists 13 T cell receptor beta chains sequenced from one sample in a study of blood T cell repertoires in COVID-19. Clones were sequenced by immunoSEQ multiplex PCR, and TCRdb holds only the in-frame ones, with some missing. The sample holds under 200,000 clones; roughly 73% are singletons and the top ten take 2.8%. The sequencing input was peripheral blood. All receptors come from a man between 65 and 85 years old with acute or convalescent COVID-19.

The rearrangement links TRBV29-1 to TRBJ1-1; 7 positions match TRBD1. Germline trimming cut 3 bases from V and 5 bases from J; bases unmatched to any gene: 6. CDR3 length: 13 residues. Germline V gives CDR1 SQVTM, CDR2 ANQGSEA. The CDR3 region has the DNA TGCAGCGTTGATCGTACAGGGGTGACTGAAGCTTTCTTT. Its protein is CSVDRTGVTEAFF.

The chain is built from TRBV19 and TRBJ1-4; 7 positions agree with TRBD1. Germline V CDR1 and CDR2: LNHDA, SQIVND (reference sequence). The CDR3 extends over 16 amino acids. Losses at the gene ends were 6 bases for V and 0 bases for J; bases not matched to a gene: 7. The CDR3 sequence is CASSHHRGATNEKLFF. The CDR3 nucleotides are TGTGCCAGTAGCCACCACAGGGGTGCAACTAATGAAAAACTGTTTTTT. The full variable domain, rest sourced from reference TRBV19 and TRBJ1-4, is DGGITQSPKYLFRKEGQNVTLSCEQNLNHDAMYWYRQDPGQGLRLIYYSQIVNDFQKGDIAEGYSVSREKKESFPLTVTSAQKNPTAFYLCASSHHRGATNEKLFFGSGTQLSVL.

This clone was observed a single time. This chain connects TRBV7-3 to TRBJ2-1; D gene ambiguous. V gave up 4 bases and J gave up 0 bases, with 10 bases separating them. The germline V gene has CDR1 SGHTA and CDR2 FQGTGA. The CDR3 loop spans 15 amino acids. The CDR3 DNA sequence: TGTGCCAGCAGCTCTGCGACGGGCTCCTACAATGAGCAGTTCTTC. Translating it yields CASSSATGSYNEQFF.

This clone has more than one count but fewer than ten. J is TRBJ1-2 and V is TRBV4-2, with 7 nucleotides matching TRBD1. Germline values: CDR1 LGHNA, CDR2 YNFKEQ. V dropped 1 base and J dropped 6; count of bases not matched to a gene: 14. This CDR3 region has 17 residues. CDR3 in DNA: TGTGCCAGCAGCCAAGTGTTCAGGGGGAGTCTAGCTGATGGCTACACCTTC. Its protein is CASSQVFRGSLADGYTF.

In its sample, this clone was seen once. The CDR3 coding sequence is TGTGCCAGCAGGGACAGGGGTGATGAGCAGTTCTTC. Residues: CASRDRGDEQFF. The chain couples TRBV27 to TRBJ2-1, with 9 bases identical to TRBD1. CDR3 length equals 12 residues. Per germline, CDR1 MNHEY and CDR2 SMNVEV (reference sequence). The J segment lost 8 bases and the V segment lost 6 bases, leaving 2 bases of the junction unmatched.

J is TRBJ2-2 and V is TRBV9, with 7 bases identical to TRBD1. The V segment lost 10 bases and the J segment 4 bases; nucleotides outside the gene matches: 16. Germline lookup yields CDR1 SGDLS and CDR2 YYNGEE. The CDR3 contains 16 residues. CDR3 sequence (DNA): TGTGCCCCGGAAACGCAGGGGGTTAGAGGCACCGGGGAGCTGTTTTTT. Translated, it gives CAPETQGVRGTGELFF.

This clone has just one count. The rearrangement uses TRBV30 and TRBJ1-4; tentatively, D is TRBD1 (6 bases). This CDR3 has 14 amino acids. The V and J ends lost 0 bases and 6 bases respectively, with 11 bases between them. Looked up from germline, CDR1 is GTSNPN and CDR2 is SVGIG (reference sequence). CDR3 region: CAWSVQGRYEKLFF. Written as DNA, the CDR3 is TGTGCCTGGAGTGTACAGGGCCGTTATGAAAAACTGTTTTTT.

The rearrangement joins TRBV7-3 to TRBJ2-1; D gene uncertain. V was clipped by 5 bases and J by 5 bases, with 10 bases between them. CDR3 length: 13 residues. Germline V gene lookup returns CDR1 SGHTA and CDR2 FQGTGA. CDR3 protein: CASSQALHNEQFF. The CDR3 DNA is TGTGCCAGCAGCCAAGCCCTCCACAATGAGCAGTTCTTC.

This chain uses TRBV28 with TRBJ2-5; TRBD2 aligns across 12 bases. Germline lookup yields CDR1 MDHEN and CDR2 SYDVKM. The CDR3 is 14 residues long. Unmatched junction bases numbered 3, after V lost 6 bases and J lost 4 bases. DNA for the CDR3: TGTGCCAGCAGGCTAGCGGGAGGGGGAGAGACCCAGTACTTC. This encodes CASRLAGGGETQYF.

The table lists this clone with a count of one. CDR3 in DNA: TGTGCCAGCACCTCCAGGATGGCGTCGGCATATGGCTACACCTTC. Protein sequence: CASTSRMASAYGYTF. The rearrangement uses TRBV27 and TRBJ1-2; no reliable D call. The germline gives CDR1 MNHEY, CDR2 SMNVEV (reference sequence). The CDR3 extends over 15 amino acids. V lost 7 bases and J lost 5, with 20 bases in between.

The CDR3 bases are TGTGCCAGCAGCTTAGCGAGCCAGGGGGATGGCTACACCTTC. It encodes CASSLASQGDGYTF. The rearrangement links TRBV7-9 to TRBJ1-2; TRBD1 aligns across 7 bases. Per germline, CDR1 SEHNR and CDR2 FQNEAQ (reference sequence). V shed 0 bases and J 6 bases; nucleotides not matched to a gene: 4. This CDR3 spans 14 amino acids. The variable domain in full, completed from reference TRBV7-9 and TRBJ1-2, reads DTGVSQNPRHKITKRGQNVTFRCDPISEHNRLYWYRQTLGQGPEFLTYFQNEAQLEKSRLLSDRFSAERPKGSFSTLEIQRTEQGDSAMYLCASSLASQGDGYTFGSGTRLTVV.

This clone was detected once. The chain uses TRBV27 and TRBJ1-4; 8 bases line up with TRBD1. The CDR3 totals 15 residues. Germline assignment: CDR1 MNHEY and CDR2 SMNVEV (reference sequence). Trimming at V came to 7 bases and at J to 2 bases, leaving 6 bases not matched to a gene. In nucleotides, the CDR3 is TGTGCCAGCAAGGGGCAGGGGGCGACTAATGAAAAACTGTTTTTT. Translation: CASKGQGATNEKLFF.

The V call is TRBV4-1, the J call TRBJ2-5, with D possibly matching TRBD1 (6 bases). CDR1 MGHRA and CDR2 YSYEKL come from the germline V gene. The V gene lost 0 bases and the J gene lost 2 bases, with 10 bases spanning the gap. The CDR3 spans 15 residues. DNA of the CDR3: TGCGCCAGCAGCCAAGAGACAGGAACTCAAGAGACCCAGTACTTC. Translation gives CASSQETGTQETQYF.